The 22 T cell receptor beta chains below all came from one sample that was sequenced in a study of blood T cell repertoires in COVID-19. Assay used: immunoSEQ multiplex PCR; TCRdb lists only in-frame clones, some missing. The repertoire consists of 120,000 or so clones, with over 65% occurring once and the leading ten covering 6.2%. Specimen: peripheral blood. The receptors were sampled from a man between 65 and 85 years old with acute or convalescent COVID-19.

This clone has only one observation. The V gene is TRBV9, the J gene TRBJ1-1, with D tentatively TRBD1 (5 bases). This CDR3 contains 14 residues. With 4 bases removed from V and 5 bases from J, the gap between germline ends came to 15 bases. Germline lookup yields CDR1 SGDLS and CDR2 YYNGEE. The CDR3 bases are TGTGCCAGCAGCCCCCGGCAGGGCGGAACTGAAGCTTTCTTT. This sequence encodes CASSPRQGGTEAFF.

V and J are TRBV19 and TRBJ2-7, with D possibly matching TRBD1 (6 bases). V was pared by 1 base and J by 2 bases, with 9 bases between. This CDR3 contains 14 residues. CDR1 and CDR2 from the germline V gene are LNHDA and SQIVND (reference sequence). The CDR3 sequence: CASSIARGAYEQYF. In DNA form, the CDR3 reads TGTGCCAGTAGTATAGCCAGGGGAGCCTACGAGCAGTACTTC.

This chain links TRBV27 with TRBJ2-7; D not certain. V lost 4 bases to trimming and J lost 3 bases, with 13 bases between them. There are 14 residues in the CDR3. The germline V gene encodes CDR1 MNHEY and CDR2 SMNVEV (reference sequence). The CDR3 region is CASSYQALNYEQYF. CDR3 bases: TGTGCCAGCAGTTACCAGGCTCTTAACTACGAGCAGTACTTC.

The J gene is TRBJ2-1, the V gene TRBV18, with TRBD2 matching 11 bases. The ends lost 1 base at V and 14 bases at J; junction bases unmatched: 7. Germline lookup yields CDR1 KGHSH and CDR2 LQKENI. The CDR3 sequence is 14 residues long. The CDR3, as DNA: TGTGCCAGCTCACCACTTACTAGCGGGGGCGGTGAGTTCTTC. As protein: CASSPLTSGGGEFF.

This chain joins TRBV5-1 and TRBJ2-1; tentatively, D is TRBD2 (5 bases). Trimming pared 1 base from V and 5 bases from J, leaving 7 bases between. The CDR3 has 13 residues. CDR1 and CDR2 (germline): SGHRS, YFSETQ. In DNA, the CDR3 is TGCGCCAGCAGCTTGTCGGGGAACAATGAGCAGTTCTTC. Translation: CASSLSGNNEQFF.

The chain has TRBV11-2 and TRBJ2-1; 7 positions agree with TRBD2. The CDR3 has 16 residues. J gave up 2 bases and V 5 bases, and 9 bases lay outside the gene matches. The germline V gene has CDR1 SGHAT and CDR2 FQNNGV. The CDR3 sequence: CASSLSGPGPYNEQFF. The CDR3 coding sequence is TGTGCCAGCAGCCTTAGCGGGCCAGGGCCCTACAATGAGCAGTTCTTC.

The chain joins TRBV5-8 to TRBJ2-7, with 10 bases matching TRBD1. Germline CDR1 SGHTS, CDR2 YDEGEE. The CDR3 is 15 residues long. V gave up 4 bases and J gave up 2 bases; unmatched junction bases: 6. The CDR3 DNA sequence: TGTGCCAGCAGCCGCTCGGGACAGGGGCCCTACGAGCAGTACTTC. Translation: CASSRSGQGPYEQYF. Together with reference TRBV5-8 and TRBJ2-7, the CDR3 gives the full variable domain: EAGVTQSPTHLIKTRGQQATLRCSPISGHTSVYWYQQALGLGLQFLLWYDEGEERNRGNFPPRFSGRQFPNYSSELNVNALELEDSALYLCASSRSGQGPYEQYFGPGTRLTVT.

The chain recombines TRBV19 with TRBJ1-1; TRBD1 matches at 11 bases. The CDR3 contains 17 residues. With V trimmed by 1 base and J by 3 bases, 7 bases remained unmatched. The germline gives CDR1 LNHDA, CDR2 SQIVND (reference sequence). The CDR3 protein is CASSIVGQGAPDTEAFF. CDR3 sequence (DNA): TGTGCCAGTAGTATAGTCGGACAGGGGGCCCCTGACACTGAAGCTTTCTTT.

The chain carries TRBV10-1 and TRBJ2-1; D unclear. V dropped 4 bases and J dropped 3 bases, with 10 bases sitting between them. Germline-derived CDR1 and CDR2 are WNHNN and SYGVQD (reference sequence). CDR3 length: 14 residues. CDR3 in amino acids: CASSGRRSYNEQFF. DNA of the CDR3: TGCGCCAGCAGTGGGCGGAGAAGCTACAATGAGCAGTTCTTC.

J is TRBJ1-1 and V is TRBV7-9; possible D gene TRBD1, 6 bases. V was clipped by 6 bases and J by 6 bases, with 20 bases between them. CDR1 and CDR2 (germline): SEHNR, FQNEAQ (reference sequence). The CDR3 is 15 amino acids. CDR3 sequence reads: CASSAETGGRPEAFF. The CDR3 DNA is TGTGCCAGCAGTGCTGAGACAGGTGGACGGCCTGAAGCTTTCTTT.

The chain recombines TRBV9 with TRBJ2-1; 10 bases are a match to TRBD2. Germline V gives CDR1 SGDLS, CDR2 YYNGEE. The CDR3 runs 14 residues. J lost 8 bases, V lost 4 bases, and 6 bases had no gene match. CDR3 DNA sequence: TGTGCCAGCAGCACCCTAGCGGGAGTGGATGAGCAGTTCTTC. It codes for CASSTLAGVDEQFF.

For the CDR3, the DNA is TGTGCCAGCAGCCTACAGGGAGACGATGGCTACACCTTC. It yields the protein CASSLQGDDGYTF. The chain employs TRBV3-1 (or the pseudogene TRBV3-2) and TRBJ1-2; tentatively, D is TRBD1 (6 bases). This CDR3 comprises 13 residues. Germline V gene sequence: CDR1 LGHDT, CDR2 YNNKEL (reference sequence). Trimming removed 4 bases at V and 6 bases at J, with 12 bases between.

The J gene is TRBJ2-3, the V gene TRBV11-1; no reliable D call. Germline loops: CDR1 SGHAT, CDR2 FQDESV (reference sequence). This CDR3 is built from 15 residues. V shed 3 bases and J shed 4 bases, with 14 bases lying between them. CDR3 sequence: CASSLALPAADTQYF. Written as DNA, the CDR3 is TGTGCCAGCAGCTTGGCCCTCCCGGCGGCAGATACGCAGTATTTT.

The chain has TRBV10-3 and TRBJ2-7; TRBD1 agrees at 7 bases. There are 15 residues in the CDR3. With V trimmed by 0 bases and J by 9 bases, 11 bases remained unmatched. CDR1 is ENHRY and CDR2 is SYGVKD in the germline V gene. The CDR3 spells CAISESVGGPLVQYF. The CDR3 DNA sequence: TGTGCCATCAGTGAGTCGGTAGGGGGCCCTCTCGTGCAGTACTTC.

The gene calls are TRBV7-2 and TRBJ2-1, with 10 bases that match TRBD2. Trimming cost V 0 bases and J 12 bases; bases outside gene matches: 8. The V gene's germline CDR1 is SGHTA and CDR2 FQGNSA. The CDR3 extends over 15 amino acids. The CDR3 here is CASSLALASGRRQFF. Here the CDR3 DNA reads TGTGCCAGCAGCTTAGCGCTAGCTAGCGGGAGAAGGCAGTTCTTC. Combining the CDR3 with reference TRBV7-2 and TRBJ2-1 gives the whole variable domain GAGVSQSPSNKVTEKGKDVELRCDPISGHTALYWYRQSLGQGLEFLIYFQGNSAPDKSGLPSDRFSAERTGGSVSTLTIQRTQQEDSAVYLCASSLALASGRRQFFGPGTRLTVL.

This clone was found a few times. The chain combines TRBV2 with TRBJ1-2; D remains unclear. Germline lookup yields CDR1 SNHLY and CDR2 FYNNEI. The CDR3 runs 12 residues. Trimming pared 6 bases from V and 6 bases from J, leaving 11 bases between. CDR3 nucleotide sequence: TGTGCCAGCAGGGGCACCACTCATGGCTACACCTTC. This sequence encodes CASRGTTHGYTF.

The chain recombines TRBV5-6 with TRBJ2-5; maybe TRBD2 (5 bases). Germline V gene lookup returns CDR1 SGHDT and CDR2 YYEEEE. Trimming took 4 bases from V and 5 from J, leaving 15 bases between them. The CDR3 runs 14 residues. In DNA, the CDR3 is TGTGCCAGCAGCACCTCACTAGAATTGGAGACCCAGTACTTC. Its protein is CASSTSLELETQYF.

The sample holds one count of this clone. The chain employs TRBV11-3 and TRBJ2-2; tentatively, D is TRBD2 (6 bases). The CDR3 loop spans 13 amino acids. Per the germline V gene, CDR1 is SGHNT and CDR2 is YENEEA. Deletions cut 3 bases from V and 5 bases from J, with 7 bases between. The CDR3 here is CASSFRGTGELFF. The DNA for the CDR3 is TGTGCCAGCAGCTTTCGGGGGACCGGGGAGCTGTTTTTT.

This chain connects TRBV11-2 to TRBJ2-7; TRBD2 matches 8 bases. J was trimmed by 0 bases and V by 5 bases; bases with no gene match: 6. From germline, CDR1 is SGHAT and CDR2 FQNNGV. The CDR3 is made up of 15 amino acids. The CDR3 region is CASSTPSGPSYEQYF. The DNA of the CDR3 is TGTGCCAGCAGCACTCCTAGCGGGCCCTCCTACGAGCAGTACTTC.

There are a few counts of this clone. The chain employs TRBV9 and TRBJ1-1; TRBD1 matches 7 bases. Germline V gene lookup returns CDR1 SGDLS and CDR2 YYNGEE. J was trimmed by 1 base and V by 5 bases; bases with no gene match: 11. CDR3 length: 16 residues. CDR3 protein: CASRPREGAGNTEAFF. The DNA for the CDR3 is TGTGCCAGCAGGCCCCGGGAGGGGGCTGGGAACACTGAAGCTTTCTTT. Filled out from reference TRBV9 and TRBJ1-1, the complete variable domain reads DSGVTQTPKHLITATGQRVTLRCSPRSGDLSVYWYQQSLDQGLQFLIQYYNGEERAKGNILERFSAQQFPDLHSELNLSSLELGDSALYFCASRPREGAGNTEAFFGQGTRLTVV.

This chain uses TRBV18 with TRBJ1-1; TRBD1 matches 10 bases. Per the germline V gene, CDR1 is KGHSH and CDR2 is LQKENI. The V segment lost 3 bases and the J segment 8 bases; nucleotides outside the gene matches: 0. CDR3 length equals 12 residues. The CDR3 DNA sequence: TGTGCCAGCTCACCGGGACAGGGGGAAGCTTTCTTT. Protein product: CASSPGQGEAFF.

The chain is built from TRBV30 and TRBJ2-7; maybe TRBD2 (5 bases). There are 14 residues in the CDR3. Germline assignment: CDR1 GTSNPN and CDR2 SVGIG (reference sequence). V was clipped by 0 bases and J by 1 base, with 10 bases between them. The chain's CDR3 is CAWSVGLASYEQYF. For the CDR3, the DNA is TGTGCCTGGAGTGTAGGGCTAGCATCCTACGAGCAGTACTTC. Based on the CDR3 plus reference TRBV30 and TRBJ2-7, the full variable domain is SQTIHQWPATLVQPVGSPLSLECTVEGTSNPNLYWYRQAAGRGLQLLFYSVGIGQISSEVPQNLSASRPQDRQFILSSKKLLLSDSGFYLCAWSVGLASYEQYFGPGTRLTVT.